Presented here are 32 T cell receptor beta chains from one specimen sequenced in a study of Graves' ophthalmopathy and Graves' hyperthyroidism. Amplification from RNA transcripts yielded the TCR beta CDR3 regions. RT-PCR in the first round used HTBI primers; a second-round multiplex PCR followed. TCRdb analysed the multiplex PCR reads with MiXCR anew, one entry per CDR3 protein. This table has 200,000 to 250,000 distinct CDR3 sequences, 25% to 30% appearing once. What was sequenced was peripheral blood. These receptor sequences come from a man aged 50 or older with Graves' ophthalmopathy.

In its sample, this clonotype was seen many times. CDR3 region: CASKKGQVDGELFF. For the CDR3, the DNA is TGTGCCAGCAAAAAGGGACAGGTCGACGGGGAGCTGTTTTTT. J is TRBJ2-2 and V is TRBV6-5; 8 bases agree with TRBD1. Germline V gives CDR1 MNHEY, CDR2 SVGAGI. The junction had 8 bases not matched to a gene; V was cut back by 7 bases and J by 7 bases. This CDR3 has 14 residues.

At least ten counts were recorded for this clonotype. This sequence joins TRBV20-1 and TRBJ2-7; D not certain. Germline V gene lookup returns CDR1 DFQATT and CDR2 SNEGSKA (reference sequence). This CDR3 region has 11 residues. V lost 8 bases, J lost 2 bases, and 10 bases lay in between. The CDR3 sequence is CSPDSTYEQYF. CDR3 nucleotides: TGCAGTCCCGACTCAACCTACGAGCAGTACTTC.

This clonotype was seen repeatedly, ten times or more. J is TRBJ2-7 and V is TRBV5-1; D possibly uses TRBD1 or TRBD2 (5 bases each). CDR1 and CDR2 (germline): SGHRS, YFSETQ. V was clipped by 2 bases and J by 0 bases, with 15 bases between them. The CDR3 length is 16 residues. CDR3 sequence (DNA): TGCGCCAGCAGCTTAGCCCCCACCGGGGCCTCCTACGAGCAGTACTTC. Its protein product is CASSLAPTGASYEQYF.

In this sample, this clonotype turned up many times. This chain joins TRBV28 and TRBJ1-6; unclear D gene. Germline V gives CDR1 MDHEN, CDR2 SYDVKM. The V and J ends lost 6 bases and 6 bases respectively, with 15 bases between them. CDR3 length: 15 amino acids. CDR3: CASSPPPAANSPLHF. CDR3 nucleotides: TGTGCCAGCAGCCCCCCTCCGGCAGCTAATTCACCCCTCCACTTT.

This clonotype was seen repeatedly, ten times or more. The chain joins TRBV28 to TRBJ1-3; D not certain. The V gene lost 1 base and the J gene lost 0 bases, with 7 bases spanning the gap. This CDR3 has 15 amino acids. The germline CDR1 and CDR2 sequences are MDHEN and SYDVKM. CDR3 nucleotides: TGTGCCAGCAGTTTATTTCGGGGCTCTGGAAACACCATATATTTT. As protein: CASSLFRGSGNTIYF. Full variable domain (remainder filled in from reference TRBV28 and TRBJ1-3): DVKVTQSSRYLVKRTGEKVFLECVQDMDHENMFWYRQDPGLGLRLIYFSYDVKMKEKGDIPEGYSVSREKKERFSLILESASTNQTSMYLCASSLFRGSGNTIYFGEGSWLTVV.

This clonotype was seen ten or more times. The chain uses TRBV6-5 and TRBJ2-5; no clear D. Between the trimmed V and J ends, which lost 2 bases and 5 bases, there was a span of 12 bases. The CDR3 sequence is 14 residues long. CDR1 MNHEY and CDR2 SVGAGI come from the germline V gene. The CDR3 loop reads CASSYSVVGETQYF. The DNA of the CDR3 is TGTGCCAGCAGTTACAGTGTTGTGGGGGAGACCCAGTACTTC.

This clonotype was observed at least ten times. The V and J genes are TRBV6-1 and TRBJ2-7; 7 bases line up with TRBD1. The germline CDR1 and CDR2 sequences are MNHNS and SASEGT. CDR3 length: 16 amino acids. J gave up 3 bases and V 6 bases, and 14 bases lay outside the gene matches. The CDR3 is CASSHDQYRGLYEQYF. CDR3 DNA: TGTGCCAGCAGCCACGATCAATACAGGGGCCTCTACGAGCAGTACTTC.

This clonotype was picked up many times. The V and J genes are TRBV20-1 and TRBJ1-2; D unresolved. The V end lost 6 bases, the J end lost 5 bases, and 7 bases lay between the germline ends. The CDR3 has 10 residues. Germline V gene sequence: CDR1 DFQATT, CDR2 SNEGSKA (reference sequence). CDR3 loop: CSARSYGYTF. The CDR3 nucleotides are TGCAGTGCCCGCTCGTATGGCTACACCTTC.

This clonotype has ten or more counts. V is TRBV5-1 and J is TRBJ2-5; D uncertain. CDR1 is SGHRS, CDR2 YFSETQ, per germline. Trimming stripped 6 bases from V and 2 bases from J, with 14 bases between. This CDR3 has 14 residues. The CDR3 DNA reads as TGCGCCAGCACTTCCAGACCGTTGCAAGAGACCCAGTACTTC. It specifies CASTSRPLQETQYF.

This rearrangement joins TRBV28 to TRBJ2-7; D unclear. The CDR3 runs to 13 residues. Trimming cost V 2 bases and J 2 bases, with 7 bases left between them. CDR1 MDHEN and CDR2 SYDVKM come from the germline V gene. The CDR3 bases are TGTGCCAGCAGTTTACCCACCGCCTACGAGCAGTACTTC. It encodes CASSLPTAYEQYF.

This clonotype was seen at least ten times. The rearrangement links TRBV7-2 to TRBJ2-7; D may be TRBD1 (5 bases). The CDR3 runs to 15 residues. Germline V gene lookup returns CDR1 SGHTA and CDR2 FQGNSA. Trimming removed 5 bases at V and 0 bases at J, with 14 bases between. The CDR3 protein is CASSLDSVSSYEQYF. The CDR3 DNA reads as TGTGCCAGCAGCCTTGACAGCGTGAGCTCCTACGAGCAGTACTTC.

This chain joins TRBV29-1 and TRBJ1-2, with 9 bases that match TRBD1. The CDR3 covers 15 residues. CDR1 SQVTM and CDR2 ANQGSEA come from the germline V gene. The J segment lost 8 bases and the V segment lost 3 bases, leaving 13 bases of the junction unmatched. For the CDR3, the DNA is TGCAGCGTTGAGCCCGGGACAGGGAGGACGGGCGGCTACACCTTC. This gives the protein CSVEPGTGRTGGYTF.

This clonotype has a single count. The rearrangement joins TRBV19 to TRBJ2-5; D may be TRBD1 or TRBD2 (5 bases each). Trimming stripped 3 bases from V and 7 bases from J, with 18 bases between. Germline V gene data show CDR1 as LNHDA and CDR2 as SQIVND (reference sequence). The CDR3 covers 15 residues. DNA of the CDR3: TGTGCCAGTAGTATGGGGACGGGGATGGCTTGGACCCAGTACTTC. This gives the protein CASSMGTGMAWTQYF.

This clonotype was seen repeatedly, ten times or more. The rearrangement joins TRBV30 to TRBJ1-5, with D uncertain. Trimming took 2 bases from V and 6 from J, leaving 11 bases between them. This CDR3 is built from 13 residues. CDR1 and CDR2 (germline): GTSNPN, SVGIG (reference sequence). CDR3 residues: CAWSTRATQPQHF. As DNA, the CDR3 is TGTGCCTGGAGTACAAGGGCAACTCAGCCCCAGCATTTT.

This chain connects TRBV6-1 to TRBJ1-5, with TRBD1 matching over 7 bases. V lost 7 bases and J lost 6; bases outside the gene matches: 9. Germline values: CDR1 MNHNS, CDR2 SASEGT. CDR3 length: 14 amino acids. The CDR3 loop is CASNPGGAGQPQHF. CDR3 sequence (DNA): TGTGCCAGCAACCCAGGGGGGGCGGGTCAGCCCCAGCATTTT.

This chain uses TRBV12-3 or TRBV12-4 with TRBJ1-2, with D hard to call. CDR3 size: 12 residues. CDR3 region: CCAVGTGYGYTF. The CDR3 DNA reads TGTTGTGCGGTGGGCACCGGCTATGGCTACACCTTC.

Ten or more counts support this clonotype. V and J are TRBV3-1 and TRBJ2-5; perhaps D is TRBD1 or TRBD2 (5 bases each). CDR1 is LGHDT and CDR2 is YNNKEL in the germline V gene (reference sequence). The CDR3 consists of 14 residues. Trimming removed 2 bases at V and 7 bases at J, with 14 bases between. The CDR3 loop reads CASSQTGTPGTQYF. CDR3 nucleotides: TGTGCCAGCAGCCAAACCGGGACCCCAGGGACCCAGTACTTC.

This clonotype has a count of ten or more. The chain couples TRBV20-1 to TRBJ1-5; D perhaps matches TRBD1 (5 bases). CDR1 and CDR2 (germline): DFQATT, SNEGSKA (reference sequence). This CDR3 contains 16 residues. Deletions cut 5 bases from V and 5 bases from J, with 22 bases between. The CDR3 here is CSASRGAGRSYQPQHF. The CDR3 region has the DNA TGCAGTGCTTCAAGGGGCGCCGGACGTTCGTATCAGCCCCAGCATTTT.

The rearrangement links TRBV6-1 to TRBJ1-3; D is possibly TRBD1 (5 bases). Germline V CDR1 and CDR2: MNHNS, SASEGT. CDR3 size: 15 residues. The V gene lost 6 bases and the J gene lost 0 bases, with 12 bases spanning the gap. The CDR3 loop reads CASSRTTVSGNTIYF. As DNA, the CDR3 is TGTGCCAGCAGCCGAACGACAGTCTCTGGAAACACCATATATTTT.

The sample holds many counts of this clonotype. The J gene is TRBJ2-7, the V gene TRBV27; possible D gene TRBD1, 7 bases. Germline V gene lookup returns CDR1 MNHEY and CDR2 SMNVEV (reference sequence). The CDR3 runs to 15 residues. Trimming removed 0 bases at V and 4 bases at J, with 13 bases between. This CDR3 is CASSLSGQGGYEQYF. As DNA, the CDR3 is TGTGCCAGCAGTTTATCGGGGCAGGGGGGTTACGAGCAGTACTTC.

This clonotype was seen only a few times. The CDR3 region has the DNA TGTGCCAGCAGTGTTGGGCCGAACTACGAGCAGTACTTC. Amino acids: CASSVGPNYEQYF. The chain recombines TRBV6-1 with TRBJ2-7; D unclear. V gave up 4 bases and J gave up 3 bases, with 10 bases separating them. Germline-derived CDR1 and CDR2 are MNHNS and SASEGT. The CDR3 runs to 13 residues.

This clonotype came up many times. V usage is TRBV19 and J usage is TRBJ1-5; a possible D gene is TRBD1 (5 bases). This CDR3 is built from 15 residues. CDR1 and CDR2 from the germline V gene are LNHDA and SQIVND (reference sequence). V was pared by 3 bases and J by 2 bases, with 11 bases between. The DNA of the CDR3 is TGTGCCAGTAGTATTGGGGGTAGAGGCAATCAGCCCCAGCATTTT. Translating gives CASSIGGRGNQPQHF. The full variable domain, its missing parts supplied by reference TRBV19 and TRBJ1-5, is DGGITQSPKYLFRKEGQNVTLSCEQNLNHDAMYWYRQDPGQGLRLIYYSQIVNDFQKGDIAEGYSVSREKKESFPLTVTSAQKNPTAFYLCASSIGGRGNQPQHFGDGTRLSIL.

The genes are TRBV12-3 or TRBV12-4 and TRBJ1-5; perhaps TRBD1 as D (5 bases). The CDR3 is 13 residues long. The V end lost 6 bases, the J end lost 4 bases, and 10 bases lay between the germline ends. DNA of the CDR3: TGTGCCAGCAGCTTTCAGGGAAATCAGCCCCAGCATTTT. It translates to CASSFQGNQPQHF.

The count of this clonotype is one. This chain's CDR3 is CASSESRGVTEAFF. The CDR3, as DNA: TGCGCCAGCAGTGAGTCTAGGGGGGTCACTGAAGCTTTCTTT. The genes are TRBV10-1 and TRBJ1-1; D perhaps matches TRBD1 (6 bases). The CDR3 runs 14 residues. Looked up from germline, CDR1 is WNHNN and CDR2 is SYGVQD (reference sequence). Trimming took off 0 bases at V and 4 bases at J, with 9 bases between the two ends.

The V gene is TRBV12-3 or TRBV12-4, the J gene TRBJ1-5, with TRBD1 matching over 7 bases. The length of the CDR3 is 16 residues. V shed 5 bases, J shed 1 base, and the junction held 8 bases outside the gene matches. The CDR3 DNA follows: TGTGCCAGCAGTCGGGGGGACAGCTTGAGCAATCAGCCCCAGCATTTT. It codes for CASSRGDSLSNQPQHF.

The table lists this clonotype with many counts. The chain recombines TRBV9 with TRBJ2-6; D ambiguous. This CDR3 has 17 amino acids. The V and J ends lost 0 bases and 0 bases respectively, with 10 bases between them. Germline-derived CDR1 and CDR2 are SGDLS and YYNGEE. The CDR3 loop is CASSVDSPTSGANVLTF. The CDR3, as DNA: TGTGCCAGCAGCGTAGACAGCCCCACCTCTGGGGCCAACGTCCTGACTTTC.

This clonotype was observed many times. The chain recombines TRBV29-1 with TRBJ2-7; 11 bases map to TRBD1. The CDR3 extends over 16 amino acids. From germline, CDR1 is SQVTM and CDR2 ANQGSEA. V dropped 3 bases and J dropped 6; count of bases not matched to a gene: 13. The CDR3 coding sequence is TGCAGCGTTGAGGTCAAGGACAGGGGGCTAACTTTCGAGCAGTACTTC. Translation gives CSVEVKDRGLTFEQYF.

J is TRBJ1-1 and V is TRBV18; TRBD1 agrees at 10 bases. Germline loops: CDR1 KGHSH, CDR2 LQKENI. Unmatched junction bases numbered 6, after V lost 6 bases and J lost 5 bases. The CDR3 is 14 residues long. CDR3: CASSFGQGETEAFF. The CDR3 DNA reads TGTGCCAGCTCGTTCGGACAGGGGGAGACTGAAGCTTTCTTT.

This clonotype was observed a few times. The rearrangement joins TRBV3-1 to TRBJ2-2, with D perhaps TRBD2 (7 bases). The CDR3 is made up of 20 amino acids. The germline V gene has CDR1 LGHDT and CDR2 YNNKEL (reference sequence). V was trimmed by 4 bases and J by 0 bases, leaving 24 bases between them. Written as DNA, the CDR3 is TGTGCCAGCAGCCCCCGAGGGGCGGGGGCGGTGATCGCGAACACCGGGGAGCTGTTTTTT. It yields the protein CASSPRGAGAVIANTGELFF.

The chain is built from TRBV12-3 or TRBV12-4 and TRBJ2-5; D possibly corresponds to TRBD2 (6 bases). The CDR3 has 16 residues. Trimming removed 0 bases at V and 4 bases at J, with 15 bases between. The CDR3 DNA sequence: TGTGCCAGCAGTTTAGCCTGGGTGCTAGCGCGAGAGACCCAGTACTTC. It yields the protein CASSLAWVLARETQYF.

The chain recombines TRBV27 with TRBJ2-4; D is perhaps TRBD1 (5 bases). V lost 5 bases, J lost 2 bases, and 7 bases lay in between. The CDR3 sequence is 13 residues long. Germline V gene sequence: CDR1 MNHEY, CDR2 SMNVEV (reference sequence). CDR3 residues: CASSQGTKNIQYF. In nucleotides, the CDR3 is TGTGCCAGCAGTCAGGGCACCAAAAACATTCAGTACTTC.

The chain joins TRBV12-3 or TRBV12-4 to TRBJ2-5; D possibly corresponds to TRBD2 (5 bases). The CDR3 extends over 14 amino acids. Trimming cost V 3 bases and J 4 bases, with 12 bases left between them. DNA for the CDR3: TGTGCCAGCAGTTTTAGAGGGCCCCCAGAGACCCAGTACTTC. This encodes CASSFRGPPETQYF.